This TCR beta chain emerged from a study of early T cells in non-severe SARS-CoV-2 infection. V was pared by 3 bases and J by 0 bases, with 8 bases of the junction left unmatched. The CDR3 is 16 amino acids. Germline lookup yields CDR1 DFQATT and CDR2 SNEGSKA (reference sequence). The TCR library protocol attached unique molecular identifiers to the individual cDNA molecules. MiXCR was run by TCRdb on the 5' RACE reads, yielding one entry per CDR3 protein. Altogether about 30,000 distinct CDR3 sequences are present, more than 4.5% being singletons, with the ten largest covering less than 14%. The chain employs TRBV20-1 and TRBJ2-1; TRBD2 aligns across 7 bases. Material: whole blood. The TCR comes from an adult who was a healthcare worker with PCR-confirmed SARS-CoV-2 infection or an uninfected control (not recorded which). The CDR3 DNA sequence: TGCAGTGCTAGGGCTAAGCGGGGTGTCTCCTACAATGAGCAGTTCTTC. The encoded protein is CSARAKRGVSYNEQFF.